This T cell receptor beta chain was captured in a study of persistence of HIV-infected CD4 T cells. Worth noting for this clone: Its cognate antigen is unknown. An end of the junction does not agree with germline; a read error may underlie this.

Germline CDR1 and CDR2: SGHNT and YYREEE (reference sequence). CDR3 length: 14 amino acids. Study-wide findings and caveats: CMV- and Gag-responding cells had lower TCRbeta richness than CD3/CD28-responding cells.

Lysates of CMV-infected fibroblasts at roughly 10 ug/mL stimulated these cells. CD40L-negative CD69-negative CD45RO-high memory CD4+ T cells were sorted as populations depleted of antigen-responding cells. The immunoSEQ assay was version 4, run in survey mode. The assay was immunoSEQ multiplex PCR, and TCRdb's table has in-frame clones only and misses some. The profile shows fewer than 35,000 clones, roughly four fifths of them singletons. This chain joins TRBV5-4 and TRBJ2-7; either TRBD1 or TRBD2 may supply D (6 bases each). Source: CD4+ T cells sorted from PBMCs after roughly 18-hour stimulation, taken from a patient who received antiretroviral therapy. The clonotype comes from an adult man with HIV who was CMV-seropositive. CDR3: CASSLRGPHYKQYF. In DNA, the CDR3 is TGTGCCAGCAGCTTACGGGGGCCGCACTACAAGCAGTACTTC.